This T cell receptor beta chain was captured in a study of blood T cell repertoires in COVID-19. Overall study context: PBMCs, B-cell-depleted T cells, or T cells were the source of the cDNA or gDNA that made up the material.

Germline V lookup: CDR1 SGHAT, CDR2 FQNNGV. This CDR3 comprises 15 residues. V was shortened by 5 bases and J by 6 bases, with 20 bases between the two germline ends. This clone was recorded once. Original processing methods: Using reference gene primer amplification, nucleated cell counts were estimated. The assay was immunoSEQ multiplex PCR, and TCRdb's table has in-frame clones only and misses some. For V, J and clone size, that table is used; D and trimming come from the DNA. The sample includes around 68,000 clones, 70% to 85% seen only once; the top ten take 16%. The sequencing sample was made of peripheral blood. This receptor was obtained from an elderly man with active COVID-19. The chain employs TRBV11-2 and TRBJ2-7; D possibly corresponds to TRBD1 (6 bases). CDR3: CASSPVPTGPGEQYF. The CDR3 DNA is TGTGCCAGCAGCCCAGTACCGACAGGACCTGGCGAGCAGTACTTC.